Listed below are T cell receptor beta chains from one sample, sequenced in a study of OX40 agonist ivuxolimab in advanced cancers. TCRdb's copy holds only in-frame clones and misses some; the assay was immunoSEQ multiplex PCR. The table has 65,000 to 95,000 clones, 80% to 95% seen once; the top ten hold approximately 7.7%. Sequencing used CD4+ or CD8+ T cells sorted from blood, obtained in a trial of the OX40 agonist ivuxolimab. The receptors originated from an adult with an advanced solid tumor such as melanoma, head and neck, liver or kidney cancer. The CDR3 runs from the conserved cysteine through the conserved F or W. D genes are given only for firm matches. The listing skips clone size in some rows; elsewhere it reads once, few, many or a size class.

cdr3_aa,cdr3_nt,j_call,v_call,clone_size,d_call
CASSTGTASYNEQFF,TGTGCCAGCAGTACCGGGACGGCCTCCTACAATGAGCAGTTCTTC,TRBJ2-1,TRBV7-9,NA,NA
CASTQGALKNIQYF,TGTGCCAGCACCCAGGGGGCCCTCAAAAACATTCAGTACTTC,TRBJ2-4,TRBV16,NA,TRBD1
CSERAHNEQFF,TGCAGCGAAAGGGCCCACAATGAGCAGTTCTTC,TRBJ2-1,TRBV29-1,NA,NA
CASSFSDGGNYGYTF,TGTGCCAGCAGCTTTTCTGACGGGGGTAACTATGGCTACACCTTC,TRBJ1-2,TRBV11-2,NA,NA
CASSLAGMDPTGGELFF,TGCGCCAGCAGCTTGGCGGGTATGGACCCAACGGGCGGGGAGCTGTTTTTT,TRBJ2-2,TRBV5-1,NA,NA
CASSPPNAGGSRDTQYF,TGTGCCAGCTCACCACCGAATGCGGGAGGATCACGAGATACGCAGTATTTT,TRBJ2-3,TRBV18,NA,TRBD2
CASSFTSGANKETQYF,TGCGCCAGCAGCTTTACTAGCGGGGCAAACAAAGAGACCCAGTACTTC,TRBJ2-5,TRBV5-1,once,TRBD2
CASSLPAGGHEQFF,TGTGCCAGCAGCTTACCAGCGGGAGGGCATGAGCAGTTCTTC,TRBJ2-1,TRBV5-4,NA,TRBD2
CASSLLAVNEQFF,TGCGCCAGCAGCTTACTAGCGGTCAATGAGCAGTTCTTC,TRBJ2-1,TRBV5-1,NA,TRBD2
CASSFAGGSNGQFF,TGTGCCAGCAGCTTTGCAGGGGGCTCGAATGGGCAGTTCTTC,TRBJ2-1,TRBV11-2,NA,TRBD1
CASSHYPGQQYSGANVLTF,TGTGCCAGCAGTCACTATCCGGGACAGCAATACTCTGGGGCCAACGTCCTGACTTTC,TRBJ2-6,TRBV27,NA,TRBD1
CASSGGPGEYGYTF,TGCGCCAGCAGCGGAGGCCCCGGGGAGTATGGCTACACCTTC,TRBJ1-2,TRBV5-1,NA,NA
CASSQVSAGASGANVLTF,TGTGCCAGCAGCCAAGTTTCGGCTGGAGCCTCTGGGGCCAACGTCCTGACTTTC,TRBJ2-6,TRBV4-2,once,NA
CASSYVSGSTGELFF,TGTGCCAGCAGTTACGTTAGCGGGAGCACCGGGGAGCTGTTTTTT,TRBJ2-2,TRBV6-6,few,TRBD2
CASSEAGVSYEQYF,TGTGCCAGCAGTGAAGCGGGCGTCTCCTACGAGCAGTACTTC,TRBJ2-7,TRBV6-1,NA,NA
CASRRTANTEAFF,TGTGCCAGCAGACGAACAGCGAACACTGAAGCTTTCTTT,TRBJ1-1,TRBV6-5,once,NA
CASSSWTGGNEQYF,TGTGCCAGCAGTTCATGGACAGGGGGGAACGAGCAGTACTTC,TRBJ2-7,TRBV6-5,NA,TRBD1
CASSVVAGLLAGAGTGELFF,TGTGCCAGCAGCGTAGTCGCTGGACTGCTAGCGGGAGCGGGCACCGGGGAGCTGTTTTTT,TRBJ2-2,TRBV9,NA,TRBD2
CASQSQGGGNEQFF,TGCGCCAGCCAAAGCCAGGGAGGTGGCAATGAGCAGTTCTTC,TRBJ2-1,TRBV5-1,few,NA
CASSTKRLAGVYNEQFF,TGTGCCAGTAGTACCAAACGACTAGCGGGAGTTTACAATGAGCAGTTCTTC,TRBJ2-1,TRBV19,NA,TRBD2
CAWSVRGIPQGVRNGYTF,TGTGCCTGGAGTGTACGAGGGATCCCCCAGGGGGTTCGGAATGGCTACACCTTC,TRBJ1-2,TRBV30,NA,TRBD1
CASSLQYQETQYF,TGTGCCAGCAGCTTGCAATATCAAGAGACCCAGTACTTC,TRBJ2-5,TRBV7-3,NA,NA
CASSMGTGGDYGYTF,TGTGCCAGTAGTATGGGGACAGGGGGAGACTATGGCTACACCTTC,TRBJ1-2,TRBV19,NA,TRBD1
CASRMTSGSGADTQYF,TGTGCCAGCAGGATGACTAGCGGGAGTGGGGCAGATACGCAGTATTTT,TRBJ2-3,TRBV2,once,TRBD2
CASSVGGNYGYTF,TGTGCCAGCAGTGTTGGGGGAAACTATGGCTACACCTTC,TRBJ1-2,TRBV6-6,NA,NA
CASSLQGASYNEQFF,TGTGCCAGCAGTCTACAGGGGGCATCCTACAATGAGCAGTTCTTC,TRBJ2-1,TRBV7-8,NA,TRBD1
CASSLVSGVYEQYF,TGTGCCAGCAGCTTGGTCTCTGGCGTATACGAGCAGTACTTC,TRBJ2-7,TRBV5-6,NA,NA
CAISAGGQTQDTQYF,TGTGCCATCAGTGCGGGAGGTCAGACCCAGGATACGCAGTATTTT,TRBJ2-3,TRBV10-3,NA,TRBD2
CASSVLAGVQETQYF,TGTGCCAGCAGCGTCCTAGCGGGAGTTCAAGAGACCCAGTACTTC,TRBJ2-5,TRBV9,NA,TRBD2
CASSSQAEGRNTIYF,TGTGCCAGCAGTTCACAGGCGGAGGGTAGAAACACCATATATTTT,TRBJ1-3,TRBV7-8,NA,NA
CASSPLPGNTEAFF,TGTGCCAGCTCACCTTTACCGGGGAACACTGAAGCTTTCTTT,TRBJ1-1,TRBV18,large,NA
CASSGTGGRPEQYF,TGTGCCAGCAGTGGAACAGGGGGACGTCCCGAGCAGTACTTC,TRBJ2-7,TRBV28,NA,TRBD1
CASKQGGETQYF,TGTGCCAGCAAACAGGGGGGGGAGACCCAGTACTTC,TRBJ2-5,TRBV28,NA,NA
CASSFQGDDTQYF,TGCGCCAGCAGCTTCCAGGGTGATGATACGCAGTATTTT,TRBJ2-3,TRBV5-1,once,NA
CASSLVRTHTEGEQFF,TGTGCCAGCAGCTTGGTTCGGACACACACTGAAGGTGAGCAGTTCTTC,TRBJ2-1,TRBV5-6,NA,NA
CASSLALGNTIYF,TGCGCCAGCAGCTTGGCCTTGGGAAACACCATATATTTT,TRBJ1-3,TRBV5-1,NA,NA
CASNPSEGLAGQETQYF,TGTGCCAGCAACCCATCTGAGGGGCTAGCAGGCCAAGAGACCCAGTACTTC,TRBJ2-5,TRBV28,NA,NA
CSVEDFQGRETQYF,TGCAGCGTTGAAGATTTTCAGGGGAGAGAGACCCAGTACTTC,TRBJ2-5,TRBV29-1,NA,NA
CASSARGASTDTQYF,TGTGCCAGCAGCGCTCGGGGGGCTAGCACAGATACGCAGTATTTT,TRBJ2-3,TRBV9,NA,NA
CASSLFGTPQETQYF,TGTGCCAGCAGTTTATTCGGGACACCACAAGAGACCCAGTACTTC,TRBJ2-5,TRBV28,NA,NA
CASMDRDDTGELFF,TGTGCCAGCATGGACAGGGATGACACCGGGGAGCTGTTTTTT,TRBJ2-2,TRBV28,NA,TRBD1
CASSVEMLSYNEQFF,TGTGCCAGCAGCGTAGAAATGCTCTCCTACAATGAGCAGTTCTTC,TRBJ2-1,TRBV9,NA,NA
CASSLYTGSYNEQFF,TGTGCCAGCAGCTTATACACAGGCTCCTACAATGAGCAGTTCTTC,TRBJ2-1,TRBV11-2,NA,NA
CASSSGQGTNEKLFF,TGTGCCAGCAGCAGCGGACAGGGCACTAATGAAAAACTGTTTTTT,TRBJ1-4,TRBV5-8,NA,TRBD1
CASRYSATPTDTQYF,TGTGCCAGCAGGTACTCCGCCACTCCAACAGATACGCAGTATTTT,TRBJ2-3,TRBV6-5,NA,NA
CASSGGGRETQYF,TGTGCCAGCAGCGGAGGGGGTAGGGAGACCCAGTACTTC,TRBJ2-5,TRBV14,once,NA
CASSGADLSYGYTF,TGTGCCAGCAGCGGGGCAGATCTCAGCTATGGCTACACCTTC,TRBJ1-2,TRBV11-2,NA,NA
CASNTIGDYGYTF,TGTGCCAGCAATACAATCGGGGACTATGGCTACACCTTC,TRBJ1-2,TRBV5-4,NA,NA
CASRTAGTGMGGEQFF,TGTGCCAGTAGGACAGCCGGGACAGGGATGGGAGGCGAGCAGTTCTTC,TRBJ2-1,TRBV19,NA,TRBD1
CASSLAAGPSYEQYF,TGCGCCAGCAGCTTGGCAGCGGGGCCTAGCTACGAGCAGTACTTC,TRBJ2-7,TRBV5-1,once,TRBD2
CASSLGGISAEAFF,TGCGCCAGCAGCTTGGGGGGGATCTCCGCTGAAGCTTTCTTT,TRBJ1-1,TRBV5-1,NA,NA
CASSKTSGTGDQPQHF,TGTGCCAGCAGTAAGACCTCCGGGACAGGGGATCAGCCCCAGCATTTT,TRBJ1-5,TRBV28,NA,TRBD1
CASSRGVLSSYNEQFF,TGTGCCAGCAGCCGAGGGGTTCTAAGCTCCTACAATGAGCAGTTCTTC,TRBJ2-1,TRBV2,NA,NA
CASRGVTSSYEQYF,TGTGCCAGCAGGGGAGTAACGAGCTCCTACGAGCAGTACTTC,TRBJ2-7,TRBV28,NA,NA
CASSEGGTRNTEAFF,TGCGCCAGCAGTGAGGGGGGGACCCGCAACACTGAAGCTTTCTTT,TRBJ1-1,TRBV10-2,NA,NA
CASSQTGNYGYTF,TGTGCCAGCAGCCAGACAGGGAACTATGGCTACACCTTC,TRBJ1-2,TRBV7-9,once,TRBD1
CASSQVAGELFF,TGTGCCAGCAGCCAAGTGGCCGGGGAGCTGTTTTTT,TRBJ2-2,TRBV14,once,NA
CASSPPGDYEQYF,TGTGCCAGCTCACCACCAGGGGACTACGAGCAGTACTTC,TRBJ2-7,TRBV18,NA,NA
CASSYSTEGNEKLFF,TGTGCCAGCAGTTACTCGACAGAAGGGAATGAAAAACTGTTTTTT,TRBJ1-4,TRBV6-5,NA,NA
CASSLASVAGGLNPYEQYF,TGTGCCAGCAGCTTAGCGTCGGTAGCGGGAGGGCTGAACCCCTACGAGCAGTACTTC,TRBJ2-7,TRBV7-8,medium-sized,TRBD2